This T cell receptor (beta chain) was recorded in a study of blood T cell repertoires in COVID-19. Study as a whole: Sources were T cells, B-cell-depleted T cells, or PBMCs; the material itself was cDNA or gDNA.

In germline, CDR1 is WNHNN, CDR2 SYGVQD (reference sequence). The CDR3 has 13 residues. Trimming stripped 3 bases from V and 2 bases from J, with 5 bases between. Measured with immunoSEQ multiplex PCR; TCRdb has only the in-frame clones, and not every one. The repertoire holds about 300,000 clones, with about nine tenths as singletons. On this clone: Other DNA sequences of this sample code for an identical CDR3.

Which cohort a participant joined came from the clinical history participants gave. Among Cohort 3 donors, those recovered had two negative PCRs, clearance, or symptom resolution. The sequenced material came from PBMCs or T cells enriched from blood (not recorded which). The TCR originated in a woman aged 18 to 35 who had recovered from COVID-19. The chain employs TRBV10-1 and TRBJ1-5; D unresolved. DNA of the CDR3: TGCGCCAGCAGTGAAGGAGGCAATCAGCCCCAGCATTTT. Translation gives CASSEGGNQPQHF.